This is a list of T cell receptor beta chains from one sample in a study of blood T cell repertoires in COVID-19. Sequencing was performed with immunoSEQ multiplex PCR; in TCRdb, only in-frame clones are kept and a portion is missing. Of 150,000 to 200,000 clones listed, 75% to 85% were seen once; the top ten hold 6%. Source material: peripheral blood. The receptors stem from a woman in her 40s with COVID-19, enrolled during active disease. The CDR3 runs from the conserved cysteine through the conserved F or W. A D gene is named only where the DNA matches it firmly. Not all rows give a size; the values are once, few, many and, for expanded clones, a class.

v_gene	abundance	d_gene	j_gene	CDR3nt	CDR3aa
TRBV10-1	-	TRBD2	TRBJ2-1	TGCGCCAGCAGTGATGGTGGGACTAGCGACATCAATGAGCAGTTCTTC	CASSDGGTSDINEQFF
TRBV7-6	-	-	TRBJ2-2	TGTGCCAGCAGCTTAGGCGGGGCCGCGAACACCGGGGAGCTGTTTTTT	CASSLGGAANTGELFF
TRBV12-5	-	TRBD1	TRBJ1-5	TGTGCTAGTGGTTTGGCCGACAGGGCAGGTCAGCCCCAGCATTTT	CASGLADRAGQPQHF
TRBV5-1	-	TRBD1	TRBJ2-1	TGCGCCAGCAGCTCGAGCACAGGGGATAGAGGGCAGTTCTTC	CASSSSTGDRGQFF
TRBV5-1	-	-	TRBJ1-2	TGCGCCAGCAGCCCGCAGTTACAAGATGGCTACACCTTC	CASSPQLQDGYTF
TRBV3-1/TRBV3-2	-	TRBD2	TRBJ2-1	TGTGCCAGCAGCCAAGAGTTCCTAGGAGCGGGAGATGGCAATGAGCAGTTCTTC	CASSQEFLGAGDGNEQFF
TRBV3-1/TRBV3-2	-	-	TRBJ1-3	TGTGCCAGCAGCCCGTTTAATTCGGCGGACACCATATATTTT	CASSPFNSADTIYF
TRBV4-1	-	-	TRBJ1-4	TGCGCCAGCAGCGTAACAGGGACTGAAAAACTGTTTTTT	CASSVTGTEKLFF
TRBV3-1/TRBV3-2	-	TRBD2	TRBJ2-2	TGTGCCAGCATGTGGGGACTAGCGGGGACCGGGGAGCTGTTTTTT	CASMWGLAGTGELFF
TRBV11-2	-	-	TRBJ1-1	TGTGCCAGCAGCTCCTACCTGGGGGGCACTGAAGCTTTCTTT	CASSSYLGGTEAFF
TRBV7-2	-	-	TRBJ2-2	TGTGCCAGCAGCTTAGCTCGGAACACCGGGGAGCTGTTTTTT	CASSLARNTGELFF
TRBV19	many	-	TRBJ1-1	TGTGCCAGTAGTAGCGATTGGGACACTAACACTGAAGCTTTCTTT	CASSSDWDTNTEAFF
TRBV25-1	-	-	TRBJ2-1	TGTGCCAGCAGTGAAGGACAGAGCTCCTACAATGAGCAGTTCTTC	CASSEGQSSYNEQFF
TRBV9	-	-	TRBJ1-4	TGTGCCAGCAGCGTAGCTGCGAATCCGAATGAAAAACTGTTTTTT	CASSVAANPNEKLFF
TRBV5-1	-	TRBD1	TRBJ2-7	TGCGCCAGCAGCTTGGCTTTCCAGGGACAGGAAACCTACGAGCAGTACTTC	CASSLAFQGQETYEQYF
TRBV29-1	-	TRBD1	TRBJ2-3	TGCAGCGTTGAGGGGACAGGGCTTGCGCAGTATTTT	CSVEGTGLAQYF
TRBV5-1	-	-	TRBJ1-1	TGCGCCAGCAGCTTGGCCGAGACAGCGAACACTGAAGCTTTCTTT	CASSLAETANTEAFF